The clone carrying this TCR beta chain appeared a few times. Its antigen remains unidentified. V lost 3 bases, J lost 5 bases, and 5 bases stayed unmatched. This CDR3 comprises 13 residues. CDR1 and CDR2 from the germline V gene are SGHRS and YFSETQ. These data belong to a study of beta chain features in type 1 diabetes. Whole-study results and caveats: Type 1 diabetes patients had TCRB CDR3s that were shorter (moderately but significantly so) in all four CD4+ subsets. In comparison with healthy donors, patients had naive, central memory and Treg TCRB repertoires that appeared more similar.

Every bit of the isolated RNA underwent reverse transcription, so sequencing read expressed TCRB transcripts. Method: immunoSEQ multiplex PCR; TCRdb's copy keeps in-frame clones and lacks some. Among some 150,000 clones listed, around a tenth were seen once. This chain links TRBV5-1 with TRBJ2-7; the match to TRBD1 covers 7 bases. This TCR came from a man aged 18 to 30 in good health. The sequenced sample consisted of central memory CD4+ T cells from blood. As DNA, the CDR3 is TGCGCCAGCAGCTACAGTACAGGGGACGAGCAGTACTTC. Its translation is CASSYSTGDEQYF. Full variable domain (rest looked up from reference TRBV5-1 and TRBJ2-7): KAGVTQTPRYLIKTRGQQVTLSCSPISGHRSVSWYQQTPGQGLQFLFEYFSETQRNKGNFPGRFSGRQFSNSRSEMNVSTLELGDSALYLCASSYSTGDEQYFGPGTRLTVT.